This TCR beta chain was sequenced during a study of shared clonotypes between healthy human individuals. Generated by immunoSEQ multiplex PCR, the TCRdb table keeps only in-frame clones and is missing some. The repertoire holds about 1.5 million clones, 95% to 99% seen once, with approximately 0.45% in the top ten. In the case of this clone: Different DNA sequences within this sample yield the same CDR3.

The CDR3 length is 12 residues. Germline V gene data show CDR1 as SGHTA and CDR2 as FQGNSA. V lost 4 bases and J 4 bases, leaving 6 bases between the germline ends. V is TRBV7-2 and J is TRBJ2-3; D unclear. This receptor was obtained from a man younger than 45 in good health. The sample taken for sequencing was naive CD4+ T cells sorted from blood. Regarding subset: CD45RA+ positively selected. CDR3 in amino acids: CASSSLADTQYF. The DNA for the CDR3 is TGTGCCAGCAGCTCCCTAGCAGATACGCAGTATTTT.